This TCR beta chain was recovered during a study of blood T cell repertoires in COVID-19. Study-wide background: The origin of the acute and convalescent COVID-19 samples was the United States, Italy and Spain. The analysed material was cDNA or gDNA that came from T cells, B-cell-depleted T cells, or PBMCs.

Germline V gene sequence: CDR1 MNHEY, CDR2 SVGEGT. CDR3 size: 13 residues. Germline trimming cut 8 bases from V and 6 bases from J; bases unmatched to any gene: 5. Per the authors' pipeline: The assay estimated nucleated cells by amplifying reference gene primers. Profiling relied on immunoSEQ multiplex PCR, and the TCRdb table lists in-frame clones only, not all of them. The D gene and trimming were derived from the DNA, and the V and J assignments and clone size from that table. The table includes about 69,000 clones, 90% detected once. The clonotype comes from a woman between 18 and 29 years old with acute or convalescent COVID-19. The sequencing input was peripheral blood. This sequence joins TRBV6-2 or TRBV6-3 and TRBJ2-3, with TRBD2 matching 10 bases. The CDR3: CASGLAGGDTQYF. The CDR3 DNA is TGTGCCAGCGGTTTAGCGGGAGGTGATACGCAGTATTTT.